These 16 T cell receptor beta chains were all obtained from the same sample, sequenced in a study of cytomegalovirus exposure and HLA in healthy donors. PCR employed 60 Vbeta and 13 Jbeta primers. Using immunoSEQ multiplex PCR, the repertoire was profiled, and TCRdb retains in-frame clones only, with some absent. Of approximately 170,000 clones in the sample, about 63% were seen once. Material for sequencing was PBMCs. The origin of the receptors is a woman aged 35 to 49 in good health and CMV-seropositive.

In DNA form, the CDR3 reads TGTGCCAGCAGCTTGGACAGGGGAAGAGAGACCCAGTACTTC. Translated: CASSLDRGRETQYF. The rearrangement links TRBV7-6 to TRBJ2-5; 9 bases match TRBD1. The CDR3 loop spans 14 amino acids. The germline gives CDR1 SGHVS, CDR2 FNYEAQ. The V and J ends lost 3 bases and 4 bases, in that order; junction bases with no gene match: 3.

The rearrangement links TRBV7-2 to TRBJ2-7, with 8 bases identical to TRBD2. The CDR3 sequence is 17 residues long. J gave up 9 bases and V 2 bases, and 18 bases lay outside the gene matches. Germline values: CDR1 SGHTA, CDR2 FQGNSA. The CDR3 DNA is TGTGCCAGCAGCTTATCCCCCGGGAGGGCCAGGGAGGGTGGGCAGTACTTC. It yields the protein CASSLSPGRAREGGQYF. Using reference TRBV7-2 and TRBJ2-7 for the parts outside the CDR3, the full variable domain is GAGVSQSPSNKVTEKGKDVELRCDPISGHTALYWYRQSLGQGLEFLIYFQGNSAPDKSGLPSDRFSAERTGGSVSTLTIQRTQQEDSAVYLCASSLSPGRAREGGQYFGPGTRLTVT.

The rearrangement uses TRBV9 and TRBJ1-5; D not resolved. V was cut by 4 bases and J by 2 bases, with 10 bases left in between. This CDR3 comprises 14 residues. Looked up from germline, CDR1 is SGDLS and CDR2 is YYNGEE. The CDR3 bases are TGTGCCAGCAGCCCAACGGGTGGCAATCAGCCCCAGCATTTT. Residues: CASSPTGGNQPQHF.

The V call is TRBV9, the J call TRBJ2-3; 11 nucleotides agree with TRBD2. Germline values: CDR1 SGDLS, CDR2 YYNGEE. J lost 5 bases, V lost 0 bases, and 2 bases had no gene match. This CDR3 has 15 residues. DNA for the CDR3: TGTGCCAGCAGCGTAGGACTAGCGGGGCTAGATACGCAGTATTTT. It yields the protein CASSVGLAGLDTQYF. Full variable domain (remainder filled in from reference TRBV9 and TRBJ2-3): DSGVTQTPKHLITATGQRVTLRCSPRSGDLSVYWYQQSLDQGLQFLIQYYNGEERAKGNILERFSAQQFPDLHSELNLSSLELGDSALYFCASSVGLAGLDTQYFGPGTRLTVL.

V is TRBV9 and J is TRBJ2-1; 8 bases agree with TRBD2. CDR3 size: 16 residues. V lost 3 bases and J lost 7; bases outside the gene matches: 12. Germline V CDR1 and CDR2: SGDLS, YYNGEE. CDR3 nucleotide sequence: TGTGCCAGCAGCGCCCTTAGCGGGATCAGGTATAATGAGCAGTTCTTC. Its translation: CASSALSGIRYNEQFF.

This clone came up a few times. The chain is built from TRBV18 and TRBJ1-6, with D uncertain. The germline V gene encodes CDR1 KGHSH and CDR2 LQKENI. This CDR3 is 13 amino acids long. Trimming shortened V by 2 bases and J by 7 bases, and 6 bases separated the two germline ends. CDR3 nucleotides: TGTGCCAGCTCACCAGGAGCGAATTCACCCCTCCACTTT. Its protein product is CASSPGANSPLHF.

The chain combines TRBV5-6 with TRBJ2-2; 10 nucleotides line up with TRBD2. The germline gives CDR1 SGHDT, CDR2 YYEEEE. The CDR3 has 18 residues. J was trimmed by 6 bases and V by 4 bases; bases with no gene match: 15. The CDR3 protein is CASSGTQGSGGAAGELFF. The CDR3 DNA reads TGTGCCAGCAGCGGGACCCAAGGGAGCGGGGGGGCCGCCGGGGAGCTGTTTTTT. The complete variable domain, with remaining parts taken from reference TRBV5-6 and TRBJ2-2, reads DAGVTQSPTHLIKTRGQQVTLRCSPKSGHDTVSWYQQALGQGPQFIFQYYEEEERQRGNFPDRFSGHQFPNYSSELNVNALLLGDSALYLCASSGTQGSGGAAGELFFGEGSRLTVL.

This clone was seen once. The chain's CDR3 is CASSFLLGTGPTDTQYF. CDR3 sequence (DNA): TGTGCCAGCAGTTTTTTGTTGGGGACAGGGCCTACAGATACGCAGTATTTT. The V gene is TRBV28, the J gene TRBJ2-3; 9 bases fit TRBD1. The ends lost 3 bases at V and 3 bases at J; junction bases unmatched: 10. The CDR3 contains 17 residues. Germline CDR1 and CDR2: MDHEN and SYDVKM. The complete variable domain, with remaining parts taken from reference TRBV28 and TRBJ2-3, reads DVKVTQSSRYLVKRTGEKVFLECVQDMDHENMFWYRQDPGLGLRLIYFSYDVKMKEKGDIPEGYSVSREKKERFSLILESASTNQTSMYLCASSFLLGTGPTDTQYFGPGTRLTVL.

This clone was observed a handful of times. The V and J genes are TRBV5-4 and TRBJ2-3, with 15 nucleotides matching TRBD2. This CDR3 comprises 19 residues. CDR1 is SGHNT and CDR2 is YYREEE in the germline V gene (reference sequence). The V gene end was trimmed by 3 bases and the J gene end by 0 bases; junction bases not matched to a gene: 8. The CDR3 DNA sequence: TGTGCCAGCAGCTCCCTTGGGACTAGCGGGAGGCAGAGCACAGATACGCAGTATTTT. This encodes CASSSLGTSGRQSTDTQYF.

On this clone itself: The sample carries other DNA sequences with the same CDR3. The V and J genes are TRBV5-1 and TRBJ1-1; possibly TRBD1 for D (5 bases). Germline V gives CDR1 SGHRS, CDR2 YFSETQ. The CDR3 runs to 13 residues. Trimming removed 2 bases from V and 1 base from J, with 6 bases in between. CDR3 DNA sequence: TGCGCCAGCAGCTTTCAGGGGAACACTGAAGCTTTCTTT. Amino acid sequence: CASSFQGNTEAFF.

The chain couples TRBV6-1 to TRBJ1-6; no reliable D call. Germline lookup yields CDR1 MNHNS and CDR2 SASEGT. Deletions cut 5 bases from V and 14 bases from J, with 16 bases between. The CDR3 consists of 13 residues. This CDR3 reads CASSPLGSEALHF. The CDR3 DNA is TGTGCCAGCAGTCCCCTTGGTTCCGAGGCCCTCCACTTT.

The chain joins TRBV7-2 to TRBJ1-2, with a weak D call TRBD1 (6 bases). Germline values: CDR1 SGHTA, CDR2 FQGNSA. CDR3 length equals 14 residues. The germline V and J ends were trimmed by 5 bases and 5 bases, with 15 bases remaining between them. The CDR3 here is CASSPLKGGYGYTF. The CDR3, as DNA: TGTGCCAGCAGCCCGCTAAAGGGGGGGTATGGCTACACCTTC.

The chain has TRBV10-2 and TRBJ2-5; TRBD2 matches 7 bases. Germline V gene sequence: CDR1 WSHSY, CDR2 SAAADI. The junction had 6 bases not matched to a gene; V was cut back by 7 bases and J by 4 bases. CDR3 length: 13 residues. CDR3 sequence (DNA): TGCGCCAGCAATTTCGGCGGGGGAGAGACCCAGTACTTC. This gives the protein CASNFGGGETQYF.

This chain links TRBV28 with TRBJ1-3; 8 bases align to TRBD1. J gave up 8 bases and V 6 bases, and 0 bases lay outside the gene matches. Germline V CDR1 and CDR2: MDHEN, SYDVKM. The CDR3 runs to 11 residues. The CDR3 spells CASRQGDTIYF. CDR3 DNA sequence: TGTGCCAGCAGACAGGGGGACACCATATATTTT.

The V gene is TRBV19, the J gene TRBJ2-3, with a weak D call TRBD2 (5 bases). With 8 bases removed from V and 1 base from J, the gap between germline ends came to 10 bases. This CDR3 is built from 13 residues. The V gene's germline CDR1 is LNHDA and CDR2 SQIVND (reference sequence). The CDR3 nucleotides are TGTGCCAGTGCGGGCGCGGGCACAGATACGCAGTATTTT. It translates to CASAGAGTDTQYF.

The J gene is TRBJ1-1, the V gene TRBV7-3; D gene ambiguous. Germline V gene lookup returns CDR1 SGHTA and CDR2 FQGTGA. The length of the CDR3 is 13 residues. V was trimmed by 0 bases and J by 10 bases, leaving 12 bases between them. The CDR3 loop reads CASSLTNNRRAFF. The CDR3 DNA sequence: TGTGCCAGCAGCTTAACGAACAATCGAAGAGCTTTCTTT.